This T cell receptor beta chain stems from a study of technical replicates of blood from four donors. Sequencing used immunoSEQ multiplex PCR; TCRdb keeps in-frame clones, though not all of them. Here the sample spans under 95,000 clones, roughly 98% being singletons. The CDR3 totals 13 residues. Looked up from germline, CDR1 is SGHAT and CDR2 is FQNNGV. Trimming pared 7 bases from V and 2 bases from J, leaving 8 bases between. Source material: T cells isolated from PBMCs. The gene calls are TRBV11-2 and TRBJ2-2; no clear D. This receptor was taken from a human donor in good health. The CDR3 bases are TGTGCCAGCACGCCAGTTAACACCGGGGAGCTGTTTTTT. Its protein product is CASTPVNTGELFF.